Sequencing of this TCR beta chain was carried out in a study of cytomegalovirus exposure and HLA in healthy donors. Whole-study results and caveats: Common viral pathogens were later found to be apparently linked to several of the most significant clusters. Across donors, sequencing depth was assumed by presence/absence analyses to be roughly uniform. Fewer N-insertions (relative to the roughly 730-donor mean) were reportedly seen in an Asian-associated ancestry cluster in a later analysis. In an earlier analysis, in roughly 580 donors, most V segments appeared productive either ~87% or ~30% of the time.

Researchers ran the PCR with 60 Vbeta and 13 Jbeta primers. Repertoires were generated with immunoSEQ multiplex PCR, while TCRdb's copy carries only in-frame clones and drops some. The sample has about 150,000 clones; roughly 78% are singletons. Germline V CDR1 and CDR2: MNHEY, SMNVEV (reference sequence). This CDR3 spans 17 amino acids. V lost 2 bases and J 5 bases, leaving 21 bases between the germline ends. In regard to this clone: The antigen remains undetermined.

The receptor's source is a man aged 35 to 55 in good health and CMV-seropositive. The chain recombines TRBV27 with TRBJ1-2; maybe TRBD1 (6 bases). Sequencing was carried out using PBMCs. For the CDR3, the DNA is TGTGCCAGCAGTTTAATCCCCCCTCGACAGGTTCTTTATGGCTACACCTTC. Translation gives CASSLIPPRQVLYGYTF.